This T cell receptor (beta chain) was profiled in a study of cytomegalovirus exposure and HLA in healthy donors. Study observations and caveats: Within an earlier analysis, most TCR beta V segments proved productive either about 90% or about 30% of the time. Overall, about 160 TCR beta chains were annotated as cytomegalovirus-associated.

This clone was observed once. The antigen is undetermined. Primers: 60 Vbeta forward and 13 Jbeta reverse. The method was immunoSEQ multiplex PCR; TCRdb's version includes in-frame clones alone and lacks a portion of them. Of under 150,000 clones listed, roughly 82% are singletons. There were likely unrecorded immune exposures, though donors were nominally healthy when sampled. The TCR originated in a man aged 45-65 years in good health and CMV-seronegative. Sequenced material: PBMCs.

The CDR3 region has the DNA TGTGCCTGGAGTTTAGAGGGAGGGGGATCTGGAAACACCATATATTTT. Its protein is CAWSLEGGGSGNTIYF. The chain has TRBV30 and TRBJ1-3, with D possibly TRBD1 on 6 matching bases. The V and J ends lost 2 bases and 1 base respectively, with 15 bases between them. The germline gives CDR1 GTSNPN, CDR2 SVGIG (reference sequence). This CDR3 has 16 amino acids.